These 15 T cell receptor beta chains originate from one sample sequenced in a study of blood T cell repertoires in COVID-19. Generated by immunoSEQ multiplex PCR, the TCRdb table keeps only in-frame clones and is missing some. In the table there are more than 250,000 clones, approximately 88% of which are singletons. Sequenced: peripheral blood. The receptor set was obtained from a woman younger than 45 with COVID-19, enrolled during active disease.

The gene calls are TRBV5-5 and TRBJ2-3; D possibly corresponds to TRBD1 (5 bases). Germline V CDR1 and CDR2: SGHKS, YYEKEE (reference sequence). V was cut by 0 bases and J by 2 bases, with 13 bases left in between. CDR3 length equals 16 residues. CDR3 region: CASSLAARQNTDTQYF. Here the CDR3 DNA reads TGTGCCAGCAGCTTGGCCGCCCGACAGAACACAGATACGCAGTATTTT. Filled out from reference TRBV5-5 and TRBJ2-3, the complete variable domain reads DAGVTQSPTHLIKTRGQQVTLRCSPISGHKSVSWYQQVLGQGPQFIFQYYEKEERGRGNFPDRFSARQFPNYSSELNVNALLLGDSALYLCASSLAARQNTDTQYFGPGTRLTVL.

V is TRBV4-1 and J is TRBJ1-2; D remains unclear. The ends were cut back, 1 base at V and 8 bases at J, with 11 bases in the middle. Germline-derived CDR1 and CDR2 are MGHRA and YSYEKL. This CDR3 has 13 residues. CDR3 in DNA: TGCGCCAGCAGCCAAGGAGCGGGAGGAGGCTACACCTTC. Residues: CASSQGAGGGYTF.

The chain is built from TRBV5-1 and TRBJ1-4; D possibly corresponds to TRBD1 (6 bases). This CDR3 region has 14 residues. V lost 7 bases and J 5 bases, leaving 15 bases between the germline ends. Germline lookup yields CDR1 SGHRS and CDR2 YFSETQ. This CDR3 reads CASAMGHRNEKLFF. CDR3 bases: TGCGCCAGCGCCATGGGACACCGGAATGAAAAACTGTTTTTT.

This clone was seen a single time. The chain joins TRBV27 to TRBJ2-1; 7 nucleotides match TRBD2. This CDR3 has 17 residues. Germline loops: CDR1 MNHEY, CDR2 SMNVEV (reference sequence). The V gene end was trimmed by 4 bases and the J gene end by 7 bases; junction bases not matched to a gene: 16. The CDR3 protein is CASSSLGGAGLINEQFF. The CDR3 coding sequence is TGTGCCAGCAGTTCCTTGGGTGGAGCGGGGCTCATAAATGAGCAGTTCTTC.

CDR3 DNA: TGTGCCAGCGGGGGACAGGGAACCGGGAATCAGCCCCAGCATTTT. Amino acid sequence: CASGGQGTGNQPQHF. V gene TRBV6-5 combines with J gene TRBJ1-5; 9 bases agree with TRBD1. Unmatched junction bases numbered 9, after V lost 8 bases and J lost 4 bases. The CDR3 spans 15 residues. Germline V gives CDR1 MNHEY, CDR2 SVGAGI.

This clone was seen just once. J is TRBJ2-5 and V is TRBV19; 7 positions match TRBD1. Trimming at V came to 4 bases and at J to 1 base, leaving 0 bases not matched to a gene. The germline V gene has CDR1 LNHDA and CDR2 SQIVND (reference sequence). The CDR3 is made up of 13 amino acids. In nucleotides, the CDR3 is TGTGCCAGTAGTAGGGACAGCCAAGAGACCCAGTACTTC. Its translation is CASSRDSQETQYF.

The V and J genes are TRBV3-1 (or the pseudogene TRBV3-2) and TRBJ2-7; TRBD2 might be the D (6 bases). The CDR3 is 12 residues long. Per the germline V gene, CDR1 is LGHDT and CDR2 is YNNKEL (reference sequence). Trimming cost V 11 bases and J 5 bases, with 16 bases left between them. For the CDR3, the DNA is TGTGCCCCCGCGGGGATTAGGGACGAGCAGTACGTC. Protein: CAPAGIRDEQYV.

The rearrangement uses TRBV5-4 and TRBJ1-2, with D hard to call. Trimming cost V 2 bases and J 4 bases, with 9 bases left between them. The CDR3 consists of 13 residues. Germline V gives CDR1 SGHNT, CDR2 YYREEE (reference sequence). The CDR3: CASSFRSFYGYTF. CDR3 nucleotide sequence: TGTGCCAGCAGCTTTAGGAGTTTCTATGGCTACACCTTC. The complete variable domain, with remaining parts taken from reference TRBV5-4 and TRBJ1-2, reads ETGVTQSPTHLIKTRGQQVTLRCSSQSGHNTVSWYQQALGQGPQFIFQYYREEENGRGNFPPRFSGLQFPNYSSELNVNALELDDSALYLCASSFRSFYGYTFGSGTRLTVV.

The gene calls are TRBV2 and TRBJ1-2; 10 nucleotides match TRBD1. The CDR3 covers 12 residues. The V gene end was trimmed by 6 bases and the J gene end by 7 bases; junction bases not matched to a gene: 2. The germline V gene has CDR1 SNHLY and CDR2 FYNNEI. The CDR3 DNA reads as TGTGCCAGCAGAGACAGGGGGCTTGGCTACACCTTC. Residues: CASRDRGLGYTF.

J is TRBJ1-1 and V is TRBV3-1 (or the pseudogene TRBV3-2); TRBD1 agrees at 10 bases. Trimming cost V 5 bases and J 5 bases; bases outside gene matches: 2. CDR1 and CDR2 from the germline V gene are LGHDT and YNNKEL (reference sequence). The CDR3 has 13 residues. The CDR3 here is CASSGQGDTEAFF. The CDR3 nucleotides are TGTGCCAGCAGCGGACAGGGGGATACTGAAGCTTTCTTT.

This chain links TRBV14 with TRBJ2-2; TRBD2 is a possible D gene (5 bases). Germline V CDR1 and CDR2: SGHDN, FVKESK. The CDR3 is made up of 14 amino acids. V lost 0 bases and J lost 6, with 8 bases in between. The CDR3 nucleotides read TGTGCCAGCAGCCAAGATTTGCGGGCCGGGGAGCTGTTTTTT. Translation: CASSQDLRAGELFF. The variable domain in full, completed from reference TRBV14 and TRBJ2-2, reads EAGVTQFPSHSVIEKGQTVTLRCDPISGHDNLYWYRRVMGKEIKFLLHFVKESKQDESGMPNNRFLAERTGGTYSTLKVQPAELEDSGVYFCASSQDLRAGELFFGEGSRLTVL.

The V and J genes are TRBV5-6 and TRBJ1-2; D is possibly TRBD1 (5 bases). The length of the CDR3 is 15 residues. The germline CDR1 and CDR2 sequences are SGHDT and YYEEEE. Trimming removed 4 bases at V and 6 bases at J, with 19 bases between. CDR3: CASSQDIISLNGYTF. The CDR3, as DNA: TGTGCCAGCAGCCAGGACATAATCTCACTCAATGGCTACACCTTC.

As regards this clone: The same CDR3 is also encoded by other DNA sequences in this sample. The rearrangement uses TRBV5-1 and TRBJ1-2; 8 nucleotides agree with TRBD1. The CDR3 totals 15 residues. Germline V gene data show CDR1 as SGHRS and CDR2 as YFSETQ. After removal of 0 bases from V and 2 bases from J, the junction contained 3 bases not matched to a gene. In nucleotides, the CDR3 is TGCGCCAGCAGCTTGGACGGACAGGGCAACTATGGCTACACCTTC. It translates to CASSLDGQGNYGYTF.

There are a few counts of this clone. The J gene is TRBJ2-3, the V gene TRBV28, with D uncertain. V lost 2 bases, J lost 0 bases, and 6 bases lay in between. The V gene's germline CDR1 is MDHEN and CDR2 SYDVKM. The length of the CDR3 is 14 residues. CDR3 DNA: TGTGCCAGCAGTTTAACGGGTAGCACAGATACGCAGTATTTT. It yields the protein CASSLTGSTDTQYF. The whole variable domain, filled in from reference TRBV28 and TRBJ2-3, reads DVKVTQSSRYLVKRTGEKVFLECVQDMDHENMFWYRQDPGLGLRLIYFSYDVKMKEKGDIPEGYSVSREKKERFSLILESASTNQTSMYLCASSLTGSTDTQYFGPGTRLTVL.

The chain couples TRBV4-1 to TRBJ1-2, with a weak D call TRBD1 (6 bases). Between the trimmed V and J ends, which lost 1 base and 12 bases, there was a span of 15 bases. This CDR3 is 13 amino acids long. Germline values: CDR1 MGHRA, CDR2 YSYEKL. The CDR3 sequence: CASSQGTRQENTF. CDR3 DNA sequence: TGCGCCAGCAGCCAAGGAACACGACAGGAGAACACCTTC.